One sample yielded the 14 T cell receptor beta chains listed below, sequenced in a study of blood T cell repertoires in COVID-19. Only in-frame clones appear in the TCRdb table, and some are missing; sequencing was by immunoSEQ multiplex PCR. The sample lists roughly 520,000 clones; roughly 90% were seen once. The sequenced material came from PBMCs or T cells enriched from blood (not recorded which). These receptors all stem from a woman aged 40 to 55 who had recovered from COVID-19.

The chain recombines TRBV6-2 or TRBV6-3 with TRBJ2-3; TRBD2 matches at 8 bases. This CDR3 spans 17 amino acids. V lost 2 bases, J lost 1 base, and 8 bases stayed unmatched. Germline CDR1 and CDR2: MNHEY and SVGEGT. DNA of the CDR3: TGTGCCAGCAGTTACAACGGGAGGGCTATCGGCACAGATACGCAGTATTTT. Its translation: CASSYNGRAIGTDTQYF.

The rearrangement joins TRBV18 to TRBJ1-1; D remains unclear. V was shortened by 4 bases and J by 3 bases, with 15 bases between the two germline ends. Germline V CDR1 and CDR2: KGHSH, LQKENI. The CDR3 sequence is 15 residues long. Here the CDR3 reads CASSRNEAPDTEAFF. In DNA form, the CDR3 reads TGTGCCAGCTCACGTAACGAGGCCCCTGACACTGAAGCTTTCTTT.

V and J are TRBV5-4 and TRBJ2-3, with 10 bases fitting TRBD2. The V gene's germline CDR1 is SGHNT and CDR2 YYREEE (reference sequence). V gave up 4 bases and J gave up 3 bases; unmatched junction bases: 8. CDR3 length: 16 amino acids. The CDR3 coding sequence is TGTGCCAGCAGCCTGGGCCTAGCGGGAGAGACAGATACGCAGTATTTT. It yields the protein CASSLGLAGETDTQYF. Variable domain in full (rest from reference TRBV5-4 and TRBJ2-3): ETGVTQSPTHLIKTRGQQVTLRCSSQSGHNTVSWYQQALGQGPQFIFQYYREEENGRGNFPPRFSGLQFPNYSSELNVNALELDDSALYLCASSLGLAGETDTQYFGPGTRLTVL.

This sequence joins TRBV19 and TRBJ1-1; TRBD1 matches at 8 bases. Germline V CDR1 and CDR2: LNHDA, SQIVND (reference sequence). The CDR3 sequence is 15 residues long. The J segment lost 0 bases and the V segment lost 4 bases, leaving 4 bases of the junction unmatched. The CDR3 here is CASSTQGALNTEAFF. For the CDR3, the DNA is TGTGCCAGTAGTACCCAGGGGGCGTTGAACACTGAAGCTTTCTTT.

This clone was found once. CDR3 sequence (DNA): TGTGCCAGCAGCTCTCAGGGCGGTAGTCAGCCCCAGCATTTT. This encodes CASSSQGGSQPQHF. The gene calls are TRBV6-2 or TRBV6-3 and TRBJ1-5, with TRBD1 as a possible D gene (5 bases). This CDR3 has 14 residues. Germline-derived CDR1 and CDR2 are MNHEY and SVGEGT. V lost 6 bases and J lost 6, with 15 bases in between.

This clone appeared a few times. The chain is built from TRBV7-9 and TRBJ2-1, with D unclear. Germline CDR1 reads SEHNR; CDR2 reads FQNEAQ (reference sequence). The CDR3 is made up of 10 amino acids. Trimming took off 3 bases at V and 8 bases at J, with 2 bases between the two ends. The CDR3 loop is CASSFDEQFF. The CDR3 nucleotides are TGTGCCAGCAGCTTCGATGAGCAGTTCTTC.

This sequence joins TRBV7-9 and TRBJ1-1; 7 bases map to TRBD1. V was clipped by 5 bases and J by 0 bases; unmatched bases: 9. CDR3 length equals 16 residues. Germline CDR1 and CDR2: SEHNR and FQNEAQ (reference sequence). The CDR3 loop reads CASSTRTGTMNTEAFF. CDR3 nucleotides: TGTGCCAGCAGCACCCGGACAGGCACTATGAACACTGAAGCTTTCTTT.

The DNA of the CDR3 is TGTGCCAGCAGTCGTGACTCAGGGGTTGGGGCCAACGTCCTGACTTTC. As protein: CASSRDSGVGANVLTF. The gene calls are TRBV2 and TRBJ2-6; possibly TRBD1 for D (6 bases). V dropped 5 bases and J dropped 3 bases, with 14 bases sitting between them. Germline V CDR1 and CDR2: SNHLY, FYNNEI. The CDR3 is made up of 16 amino acids. Looking up the rest from reference TRBV2 and TRBJ2-6 gives the full variable domain: EPEVTQTPSHQVTQMGQEVILRCVPISNHLYFYWYRQILGQKVEFLVSFYNNEISEKSEIFDDQFSVERPDGSNFTLKIRSTKLEDSAMYFCASSRDSGVGANVLTFGAGSRLTVL.

This chain links TRBV7-6 with TRBJ1-1, with D possibly TRBD1 on 6 matching bases. Germline-derived CDR1 and CDR2 are SGHVS and FNYEAQ. The CDR3 spans 16 residues. The germline V and J ends were trimmed by 5 bases and 5 bases, with 21 bases remaining between them. The CDR3 bases are TGTGCCAGCAGCCAACCCCTCCCGGGACATTTAACTGAAGCTTTCTTT. The encoded protein is CASSQPLPGHLTEAFF.

This chain connects TRBV14 to TRBJ1-2; D possibly corresponds to TRBD1 (6 bases). Germline assignment: CDR1 SGHDN and CDR2 FVKESK. Deletions cut 4 bases from V and 5 bases from J, with 14 bases between. The CDR3 has 14 amino acids. The CDR3 coding sequence is TGTGCCAGCAGCCGCGGGGGCGGGCGGTATGGCTACACCTTC. Protein: CASSRGGGRYGYTF.

V is TRBV5-1 and J is TRBJ1-6, with 10 positions matching TRBD1. The CDR3 spans 16 residues. Unmatched junction bases numbered 7, after V lost 4 bases and J lost 6 bases. The germline V gene has CDR1 SGHRS and CDR2 YFSETQ. The CDR3 sequence is CASSEGQGGFNSPLHF. The CDR3 DNA reads as TGCGCCAGCAGCGAAGGACAGGGGGGCTTTAATTCACCCCTCCACTTT.

The chain has TRBV19 and TRBJ2-6; TRBD1 might be the D (6 bases). With 5 bases removed from V and 2 bases from J, the gap between germline ends came to 16 bases. The CDR3 sequence is 17 residues long. Germline values: CDR1 LNHDA, CDR2 SQIVND (reference sequence). The DNA of the CDR3 is TGTGCCAGTAGTCCGTTTCACAGGGAAACTGGGGCCAACGTCCTGACTTTC. Translating it yields CASSPFHRETGANVLTF.

The genes are TRBV28 and TRBJ1-5; D may be TRBD1 (5 bases). Germline V lookup: CDR1 MDHEN, CDR2 SYDVKM. The CDR3 extends over 16 amino acids. With 6 bases removed from V and 2 bases from J, the gap between germline ends came to 17 bases. The CDR3 bases are TGTGCCAGCAGCCCTGGGGGGGGTACGCGCAATCAGCCCCAGCATTTT. Its translation is CASSPGGGTRNQPQHF. Using reference TRBV28 and TRBJ1-5 for the parts outside the CDR3, the full variable domain is DVKVTQSSRYLVKRTGEKVFLECVQDMDHENMFWYRQDPGLGLRLIYFSYDVKMKEKGDIPEGYSVSREKKERFSLILESASTNQTSMYLCASSPGGGTRNQPQHFGDGTRLSIL.

The chain carries TRBV19 and TRBJ2-5, with a possible D match to TRBD2 (6 bases). The CDR3 extends over 14 amino acids. Trimming pared 6 bases from V and 5 bases from J, leaving 16 bases between. Germline CDR1 is LNHDA and CDR2 is SQIVND (reference sequence). CDR3 DNA: TGTGCCAGTAGACGGGACTTCTCGGCTGAGACCCAGTACTTC. As protein: CASRRDFSAETQYF.